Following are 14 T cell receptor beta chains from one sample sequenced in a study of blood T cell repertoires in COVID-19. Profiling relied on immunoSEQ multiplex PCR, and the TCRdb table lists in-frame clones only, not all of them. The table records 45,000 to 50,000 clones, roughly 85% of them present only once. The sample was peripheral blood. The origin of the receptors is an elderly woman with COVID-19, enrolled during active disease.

The CDR3 loop reads CASSSSPGTGELFF. The CDR3 coding sequence is TGTGCCAGCAGCTCCAGCCCGGGCACCGGGGAGCTGTTTTTT. The J gene is TRBJ2-2, the V gene TRBV7-2; no clear D gene. V was pared by 4 bases and J by 4 bases, with 10 bases between. The germline CDR1 and CDR2 sequences are SGHTA and FQGNSA. The CDR3 is 14 residues long.

The CDR3 region is CASSPGGVVWGAGYTF. DNA of the CDR3: TGTGCCAGCAGCCCGGGAGGGGTCGTATGGGGGGCTGGCTACACCTTC. This chain joins TRBV3-1 (or the pseudogene TRBV3-2) and TRBJ1-2, with a possible D match to TRBD1 (6 bases). Trimming stripped 4 bases from V and 7 bases from J, with 22 bases between. Germline CDR1 and CDR2: LGHDT and YNNKEL (reference sequence). The CDR3 sequence is 16 residues long.

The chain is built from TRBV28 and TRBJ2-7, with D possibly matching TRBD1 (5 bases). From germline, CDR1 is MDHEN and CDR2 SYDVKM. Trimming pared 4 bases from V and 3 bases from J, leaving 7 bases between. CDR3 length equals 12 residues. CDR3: CASSSDNYEQYF. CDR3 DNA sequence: TGTGCCAGCAGTTCGGACAACTACGAGCAGTACTTC.

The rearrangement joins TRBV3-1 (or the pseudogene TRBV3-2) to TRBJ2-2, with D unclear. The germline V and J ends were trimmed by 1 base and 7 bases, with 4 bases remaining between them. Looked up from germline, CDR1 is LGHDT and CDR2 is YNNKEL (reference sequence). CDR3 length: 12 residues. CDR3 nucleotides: TGTGCCAGCAGCCAAGGCGGCGGGGAGCTGTTTTTT. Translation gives CASSQGGGELFF.

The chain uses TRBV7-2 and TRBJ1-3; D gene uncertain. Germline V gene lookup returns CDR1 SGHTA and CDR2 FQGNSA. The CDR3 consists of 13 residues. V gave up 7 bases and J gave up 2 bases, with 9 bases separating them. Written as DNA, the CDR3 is TGTGCCAGCAAGCCCGTGGCTGGAAACACCATATATTTT. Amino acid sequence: CASKPVAGNTIYF.

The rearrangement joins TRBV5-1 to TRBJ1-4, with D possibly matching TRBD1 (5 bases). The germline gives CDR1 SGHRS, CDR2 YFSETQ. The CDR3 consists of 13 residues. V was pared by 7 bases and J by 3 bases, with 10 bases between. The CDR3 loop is CASSDSANEKLFF. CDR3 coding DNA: TGCGCCAGCTCAGACAGCGCTAATGAAAAACTGTTTTTT.

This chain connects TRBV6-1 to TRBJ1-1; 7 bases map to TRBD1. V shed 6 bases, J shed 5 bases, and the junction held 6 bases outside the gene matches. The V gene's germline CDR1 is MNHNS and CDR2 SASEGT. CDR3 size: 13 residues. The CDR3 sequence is CASRDRPETEAFF. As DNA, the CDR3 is TGTGCCAGCAGGGACAGGCCGGAGACTGAAGCTTTCTTT.

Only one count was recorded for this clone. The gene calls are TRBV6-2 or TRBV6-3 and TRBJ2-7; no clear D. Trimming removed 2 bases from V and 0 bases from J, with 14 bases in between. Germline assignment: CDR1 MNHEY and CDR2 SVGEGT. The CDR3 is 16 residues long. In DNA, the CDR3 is TGTGCCAGCAGTTACGACGGGTTCTCGCCCTCCTACGAGCAGTACTTC. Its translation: CASSYDGFSPSYEQYF.

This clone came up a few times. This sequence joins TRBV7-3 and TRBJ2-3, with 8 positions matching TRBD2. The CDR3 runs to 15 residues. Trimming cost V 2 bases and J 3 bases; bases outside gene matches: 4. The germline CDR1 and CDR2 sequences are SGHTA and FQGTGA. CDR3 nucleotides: TGTGCCAGCAGCTTATGGGGCGGGGGGACAGATACGCAGTATTTT. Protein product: CASSLWGGGTDTQYF. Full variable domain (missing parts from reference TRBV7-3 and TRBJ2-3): GAGVSQTPSNKVTEKGKYVELRCDPISGHTALYWYRQSLGQGPEFLIYFQGTGAADDSGLPNDRFFAVRPEGSVSTLKIQRTERGDSAVYLCASSLWGGGTDTQYFGPGTRLTVL.

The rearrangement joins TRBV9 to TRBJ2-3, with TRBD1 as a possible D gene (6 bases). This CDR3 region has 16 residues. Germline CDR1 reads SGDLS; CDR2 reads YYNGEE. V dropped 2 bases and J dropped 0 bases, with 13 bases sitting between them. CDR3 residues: CASSVSTGTSTDTQYF. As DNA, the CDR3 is TGTGCCAGCAGCGTTTCGACAGGAACGAGCACAGATACGCAGTATTTT.

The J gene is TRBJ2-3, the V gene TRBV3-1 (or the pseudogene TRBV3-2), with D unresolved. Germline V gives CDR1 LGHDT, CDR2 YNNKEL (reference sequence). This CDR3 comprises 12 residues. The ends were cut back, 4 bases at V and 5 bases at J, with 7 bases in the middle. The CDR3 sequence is CASSLSVDTQYF. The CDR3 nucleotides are TGTGCCAGCAGCCTGAGCGTAGATACGCAGTATTTT.

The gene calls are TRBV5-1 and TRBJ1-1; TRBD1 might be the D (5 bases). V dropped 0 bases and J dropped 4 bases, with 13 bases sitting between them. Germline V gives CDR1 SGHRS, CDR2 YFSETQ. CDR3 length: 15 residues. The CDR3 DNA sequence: TGCGCCAGCAGCTTGGACAGGCTCATGGGCACTGAAGCTTTCTTT. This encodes CASSLDRLMGTEAFF.

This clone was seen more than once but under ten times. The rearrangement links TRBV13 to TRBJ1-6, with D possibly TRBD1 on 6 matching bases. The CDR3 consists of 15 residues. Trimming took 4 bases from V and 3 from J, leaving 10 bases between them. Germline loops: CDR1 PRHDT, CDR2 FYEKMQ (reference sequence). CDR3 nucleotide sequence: TGTGCCAGCAGCTCATACAGGGACTATAATTCACCCCTCCACTTT. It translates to CASSSYRDYNSPLHF.

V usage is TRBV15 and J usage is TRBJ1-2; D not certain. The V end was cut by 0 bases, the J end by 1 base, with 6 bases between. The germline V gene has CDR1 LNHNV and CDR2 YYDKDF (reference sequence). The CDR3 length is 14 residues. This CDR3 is CATSREGSNYGYTF. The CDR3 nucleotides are TGTGCCACCAGCAGAGAGGGCAGTAACTATGGCTACACCTTC.